This TCR beta chain was sequenced in a study of metastatic and nonmetastatic thyroid tumors. Background on the study: Repertoire comparison spanned blood and tumor or nodule tissue of malignant and benign thyroid patients. General study findings and limits: Benign nodules were reported to have significantly lower TCR beta diversity than malignant thyroid tumors, in blood and tumor.

TCRdb reassembled clones from the PCR reads with MiXCR. The table shows about 92,000 clones, with 14% to 15% occurring only once. This CDR3 spans 15 amino acids. Looked up from germline, CDR1 is SEHNR and CDR2 is FQNEAQ (reference sequence). Trimming left V 4 bases short and J 5 bases short, with 15 bases between. This clone was counted at least ten times. Its target is unknown. Every patient was untreated before thyroid surgery. The rearrangement joins TRBV7-9 to TRBJ2-1; no reliable D call. The TCR originated in a female donor with papillary thyroid cancer or a benign thyroid nodule (not recorded which). Some clones in this sample may be carry-over from other donors' samples. The material sequenced was blood. CDR3 protein: CASSSRYSSNNEQFF. As DNA, the CDR3 is TGTGCCAGCAGCTCTCGCTACTCTAGTAACAATGAGCAGTTCTTC.